Detailed here is one T cell receptor (beta chain). The antigen is unknown. The sample originates from a study of cytomegalovirus exposure and HLA in healthy donors. The data were produced by immunoSEQ multiplex PCR, yet TCRdb's version contains in-frame clones alone and is incomplete. The sample has about 150,000 clones; approximately 91% are singletons. Broader study findings: The TCR clusters that emerged in the first cohort tended, a later analysis found, to co-occur in the 120 or so validation repertoires.

The TCR sequence derives from a young man in good health and CMV-seronegative. The sample consisted of PBMCs.

Written as DNA, the CDR3 is TGTGCCAGCAGCTTCGACAGGGACCGCTCCCAGCCCCAGCATTTT. It translates to CASSFDRDRSQPQHF. J is TRBJ1-5 and V is TRBV7-9; 7 bases fit TRBD1. The CDR3 contains 15 residues. The trim removed 3 bases at V and 7 bases at J, leaving 9 bases unmatched. Germline V gene data show CDR1 as SEHNR and CDR2 as FQNEAQ (reference sequence).